Listed below are T cell receptor beta chains from one sample, sequenced in a study of shared clonotypes between healthy human individuals. Generated by immunoSEQ multiplex PCR, the TCRdb table keeps only in-frame clones and is missing some. The data contain 2 million to 3 million clones, 93% of them singletons. Sequencing was carried out using naive CD4+ T cells from PBMCs. These TCRs come from a man between 18 and 29 years old in good health. Some clones in this sample may be carry-over from other donors' samples. The CDR3 runs from the conserved cysteine through the conserved F or W. A D gene is named only where the DNA matches it firmly. Rows may omit the clone size; those that give it use once, few, many or a size class.

v_call	d_call	j_call	clone_size	cdr3_aa	cdr3_nt
TRBV10-3	NA	TRBJ2-7	NA	CATVRGTELYEQYF	TGTGCCACCGTCCGGGGGACGGAGCTCTACGAGCAGTACTTC
TRBV7-3	TRBD2	TRBJ2-3	NA	CASSRTSGSTDTQYF	TGTGCCAGCAGCCGGACTAGCGGAAGCACAGATACGCAGTATTTT
TRBV6-1	NA	TRBJ2-7	NA	CASSEVLGTGVEQYF	TGTGCCAGCAGTGAAGTCCTAGGCACTGGGGTCGAGCAGTACTTC
TRBV18	TRBD1	TRBJ2-6	once	CASSPQSPTGGGGANVLTF	TGTGCCAGCTCACCACAAAGCCCCACAGGGGGCGGTGGGGCCAACGTCCTGACTTTC
TRBV5-1	TRBD2	TRBJ2-2	NA	CASSAGLAGAPNTGELFF	TGCGCCAGCAGCGCCGGACTAGCGGGAGCGCCAAACACCGGGGAGCTGTTTTTT
TRBV6-6	TRBD1	TRBJ1-4	once	CASSRGQGNEKLFF	TGTGCCAGCAGTCGAGGACAGGGGAATGAAAAACTGTTTTTT
TRBV2	NA	TRBJ2-1	NA	CASSELGSYNEQFF	TGTGCCAGCAGTGAATTGGGCTCCTACAATGAGCAGTTCTTC
TRBV2	TRBD2	TRBJ2-1	NA	CASTWVLAGGNEQFF	TGTGCCAGCACTTGGGTACTAGCGGGAGGGAATGAGCAGTTCTTC
TRBV11-2	NA	TRBJ1-1	few	CASSLGLEAFF	TGTGCCAGCAGCTTGGGACTTGAAGCTTTCTTT
TRBV2	NA	TRBJ2-7	NA	CASSEDRFYEQYF	TGTGCCAGCAGTGAAGACCGGTTCTACGAGCAGTACTTC
TRBV4-3	NA	TRBJ1-1	few	CASSPSTWNTEAFF	TGCGCCAGCAGCCCTTCGACCTGGAACACTGAAGCTTTCTTT
TRBV19	NA	TRBJ1-2	NA	CASSTIPGTRGYGYTF	TGTGCCAGTAGTACAATCCCCGGGACAAGGGGCTATGGCTACACCTTC
TRBV20-1	NA	TRBJ2-1	NA	CSATRLDEQFF	TGCAGTGCTACCCGACTTGATGAGCAGTTCTTC
TRBV2	NA	TRBJ2-5	NA	CASRSLRETQYF	TGTGCCAGCAGGTCGCTCCGGGAGACCCAGTACTTC
TRBV28	TRBD1	TRBJ1-2	NA	CASRDRAFYGYTF	TGTGCCAGCAGGGACAGGGCATTCTATGGCTACACCTTC
TRBV7-2	TRBD2	TRBJ2-2	NA	CASSLDHTSGSTGELFF	TGTGCCAGCAGCTTAGATCATACTAGCGGGAGTACCGGGGAGCTGTTTTTT
TRBV27	NA	TRBJ2-7	NA	CASSLYAFRSEQYF	TGTGCCAGCAGTTTGTATGCTTTTCGGAGCGAGCAGTACTTC
TRBV19	NA	TRBJ1-2	NA	CASSIDAQGLNYGYTF	TGTGCCAGTAGTATAGACGCCCAGGGCCTTAACTATGGCTACACCTTC
TRBV7-3	NA	TRBJ1-1	NA	CASSWAPNTEAFF	TGTGCCAGCAGTTGGGCGCCTAACACTGAAGCTTTCTTT
TRBV2	TRBD2	TRBJ2-1	NA	CASRGLAGKVDNEQFF	TGTGCCAGCAGAGGACTAGCGGGGAAGGTGGACAATGAGCAGTTCTTC
TRBV29-1	NA	TRBJ2-1	NA	CSGDQAENYNEQFF	TGCAGCGGGGATCAAGCAGAGAACTACAATGAGCAGTTCTTC
TRBV28	TRBD2	TRBJ2-7	NA	CASTSAGTRFYEQYF	TGTGCCAGCACCAGTGCCGGGACTAGGTTCTACGAGCAGTACTTC
TRBV30	NA	TRBJ1-2	few	CAGWGSFRYGYTF	TGTGCCGGGTGGGGCAGTTTCCGCTATGGCTACACCTTC
TRBV2	TRBD1	TRBJ1-1	NA	CASSRQGTEAFF	TGTGCCAGCAGCCGACAGGGCACTGAAGCTTTCTTT
TRBV6-5	NA	TRBJ2-1	NA	CASSKTGTEQFF	TGTGCCAGCAGTAAAACAGGGACTGAGCAGTTCTTC
TRBV4-2	NA	TRBJ2-1	NA	CASSQDLSLAYNEQFF	TGTGCCAGCAGCCAAGATCTAAGCCTAGCTTACAATGAGCAGTTCTTC
TRBV19	TRBD2	TRBJ2-5	NA	CASSRASGRAETQYF	TGTGCCAGTAGTCGAGCTAGCGGGAGGGCAGAGACCCAGTACTTC
TRBV11-2	NA	TRBJ2-1	NA	CASSLWRTSSYNEQFF	TGTGCCAGCAGCTTATGGCGGACGAGCTCCTACAATGAGCAGTTCTTC
TRBV2	TRBD1	TRBJ2-7	NA	CASSRQGPYYEQYF	TGTGCCAGCAGTAGACAGGGGCCTTACTACGAGCAGTACTTC
TRBV29-1	NA	TRBJ2-3	NA	CSVEGAFLSTDTQYF	TGCAGCGTTGAAGGAGCTTTCCTAAGCACAGATACGCAGTATTTT
TRBV4-2	NA	TRBJ2-7	NA	CASSQGNSYEQYF	TGTGCCAGCAGCCAAGGCAATTCCTACGAGCAGTACTTC
TRBV5-4	TRBD2	TRBJ2-1	NA	CASSSGTASGRDYNEQFF	TGTGCCAGCAGCTCCGGAACAGCAAGCGGGAGGGACTACAATGAGCAGTTCTTC
TRBV5-4	NA	TRBJ2-6	few	CASSLSGANVLTF	TGTGCCAGCAGCCTTTCTGGGGCCAACGTCCTGACTTTC
TRBV9	NA	TRBJ1-3	NA	CASSGNWGAGNTIYF	TGTGCCAGCAGCGGGAACTGGGGGGCTGGAAACACCATATATTTT
TRBV7-2	NA	TRBJ2-1	NA	CASSLASGEQFF	TGTGCCAGCAGCTTAGCCAGCGGGGAGCAGTTCTTC
TRBV12-5	NA	TRBJ1-3	NA	CARADSLSGNTIYF	TGTGCTAGAGCGGACAGCCTCTCTGGAAACACCATATATTTT
TRBV15	NA	TRBJ1-2	NA	CATSRAFAEGHGYTF	TGTGCCACCAGCAGAGCTTTCGCAGAGGGGCATGGCTACACCTTC
TRBV18	TRBD1	TRBJ1-2	NA	CASSPRTGGEDGYTF	TGTGCCAGCTCACCCAGGACAGGGGGCGAGGATGGCTACACCTTC
TRBV28	TRBD1	TRBJ1-1	NA	CASSQQGANTEAFF	TGTGCCAGCAGTCAACAGGGGGCGAACACTGAAGCTTTCTTT
TRBV7-2	NA	TRBJ1-3	once	CASSLVWGSGNTIYF	TGTGCCAGCAGCTTAGTGTGGGGCTCTGGAAACACCATATATTTT
TRBV5-6	NA	TRBJ2-5	NA	CASSLVLDQETQYF	TGTGCCAGCAGCTTGGTTCTCGACCAAGAGACCCAGTACTTC
TRBV5-4	NA	TRBJ1-1	NA	CASSLFGGALNTEAFF	TGTGCCAGCAGCTTGTTTGGCGGAGCTCTGAACACTGAAGCTTTCTTT
TRBV28	NA	TRBJ1-3	NA	CAVGAWGNTIYF	TGTGCCGTGGGGGCATGGGGAAACACCATATATTTT
TRBV29-1	NA	TRBJ1-2	NA	CSVAGTPPWDYGYTF	TGCAGCGTTGCAGGGACACCCCCTTGGGACTATGGCTACACCTTC
TRBV15	TRBD2	TRBJ2-7	NA	CATSRQTGLAGPVSSYEQYF	TGTGCCACCAGCAGACAAACGGGACTAGCGGGCCCGGTTAGCTCCTACGAGCAGTACTTC
TRBV19	TRBD2	TRBJ2-2	NA	CASSTRTSGSAGELFF	TGTGCCAGTAGTACCCGGACTAGCGGGAGCGCCGGGGAGCTGTTTTTT
TRBV5-1	NA	TRBJ1-2	NA	CASSSPEGDGYTF	TGCGCCAGCTCATCCCCGGAGGGCGATGGCTACACCTTC
TRBV5-1	NA	TRBJ2-2	NA	CASSLRDLAGTGELFF	TGCGCCAGCAGCCTCAGGGACCTCGCGGGCACCGGGGAGCTGTTTTTT
TRBV6-4	NA	TRBJ2-1	NA	CASSLNSYNEQFF	TGTGCCAGCAGTCTCAACTCCTACAATGAGCAGTTCTTC
TRBV5-1	NA	TRBJ2-7	NA	CASTDPGAAEQYF	TGCGCCAGCACCGATCCGGGGGCTGCCGAGCAGTACTTC
TRBV10-3	TRBD1	TRBJ2-7	NA	CAISVDRGEQYF	TGTGCCATCAGTGTAGACAGGGGGGAGCAGTACTTC
TRBV27	NA	TRBJ2-5	NA	CASSLTSQGHRVETQYF	TGTGCCAGCAGTCTAACCTCCCAAGGGCACAGGGTGGAGACCCAGTACTTC
TRBV7-9	NA	TRBJ1-2	NA	CASSLGFARMEGYTF	TGTGCCAGCAGCTTAGGGTTTGCCAGGATGGAGGGCTACACCTTC
TRBV7-3	NA	TRBJ2-6	NA	CASSPGLSNVLTF	TGTGCCAGCAGCCCCGGGCTGTCCAACGTCCTGACTTTC
TRBV7-2	NA	TRBJ1-5	NA	CASSLAPQQPQHF	TGTGCCAGCAGCTTAGCTCCCCAGCAGCCCCAGCATTTT
TRBV4-3	TRBD2	TRBJ2-3	NA	CASSPRLAGLVTDTQYF	TGCGCCAGCAGCCCCCGACTAGCGGGACTAGTGACAGATACGCAGTATTTT
TRBV6-5	TRBD1	TRBJ1-6	NA	CASSQGQGNSPLHF	TGTGCCAGCAGCCAGGGACAGGGGAATTCACCCCTCCACTTT
TRBV28	NA	TRBJ1-1	NA	CASIRPEMNTEAFF	TGTGCCAGCATTCGGCCAGAGATGAACACTGAAGCTTTCTTT
TRBV11-2	NA	TRBJ2-7	NA	CASSLGSGEGEQYF	TGTGCCAGCAGCTTAGGTTCAGGGGAAGGCGAGCAGTACTTC
TRBV28	TRBD1	TRBJ1-5	NA	CASSLTGSQPQHF	TGTGCCAGCAGTTTGACAGGGAGTCAGCCCCAGCATTTT